This is a list of T cell receptor beta chains from one sample in a study of blood T cell repertoires in COVID-19. Clones were sequenced by immunoSEQ multiplex PCR, and TCRdb holds only the in-frame ones, with some missing. The sample includes approximately 130,000 clones, about 76% of them seen just once. The source material was peripheral blood. Receptors originate from a man older than 75 with acute or convalescent COVID-19. Both conserved end residues are part of each CDR3. The order of the fields is CDR3 protein, CDR3 DNA, D gene, J gene, V gene, clone size. A D gene is named only where the DNA matches it firmly. Only some rows state a clone size, as once, few, many or a class for expanded clones.

cdr3_aa: CASSQDYMNEQFF; cdr3_nt: TGCGCCAGCAGCCAAGATTATATGAATGAGCAGTTCTTC; d_call: .; j_call: TRBJ2-1; v_call: TRBV4-1; clone_size: once
cdr3_aa: CAISPSGGDTDTQYF; cdr3_nt: TGTGCCATCAGTCCTAGCGGGGGGGACACAGATACGCAGTATTTT; d_call: TRBD2; j_call: TRBJ2-3; v_call: TRBV10-3; clone_size: .
cdr3_aa: CASSYAAGTGGLLAKNIQYF; cdr3_nt: TGTGCCAGCAGTTACGCCGCCGGGACAGGGGGCTTACTAGCCAAAAACATTCAGTACTTC; d_call: TRBD1; j_call: TRBJ2-4; v_call: TRBV6-2/TRBV6-3; clone_size: .
cdr3_aa: CATSRDRASYNSPLHF; cdr3_nt: TGTGCCACCAGCAGAGACAGGGCCTCCTATAATTCACCCCTCCACTTT; d_call: .; j_call: TRBJ1-6; v_call: TRBV15; clone_size: few
cdr3_aa: CASSRRVDLNTEAFF; cdr3_nt: TGTGCCAGCAGCCGCCGGGTTGACCTGAACACTGAAGCTTTCTTT; d_call: .; j_call: TRBJ1-1; v_call: TRBV5-6; clone_size: .
cdr3_aa: CSVRFGGGPQETQYF; cdr3_nt: TGCAGCGTTCGCTTTGGCGGGGGGCCCCAAGAGACCCAGTACTTC; d_call: TRBD2; j_call: TRBJ2-5; v_call: TRBV29-1; clone_size: .
cdr3_aa: CASSPTGGNNYGYTF; cdr3_nt: TGTGCCAGCAGCCCGACAGGGGGGAATAACTATGGCTACACCTTC; d_call: TRBD1; j_call: TRBJ1-2; v_call: TRBV3-1/TRBV3-2; clone_size: .
cdr3_aa: CAISEPRTSGGNEQFF; cdr3_nt: TGTGCCATCAGTGAGCCTCGGACTAGCGGAGGCAATGAGCAGTTCTTC; d_call: TRBD2; j_call: TRBJ2-1; v_call: TRBV10-3; clone_size: .
cdr3_aa: CASTWDSVVNTQYF; cdr3_nt: TGCGCCAGCACTTGGGACAGCGTCGTCAATACGCAGTATTTT; d_call: TRBD1; j_call: TRBJ2-3; v_call: TRBV23-1; clone_size: .
cdr3_aa: CSASGYNQPQHF; cdr3_nt: TGCAGTGCTAGTGGCTACAATCAGCCCCAGCATTTT; d_call: .; j_call: TRBJ1-5; v_call: TRBV20-1; clone_size: .
cdr3_aa: CASSQDLRQGTYNEQFF; cdr3_nt: TGCGCCAGCAGCCAAGATCTGAGACAGGGGACCTACAATGAGCAGTTCTTC; d_call: TRBD1; j_call: TRBJ2-1; v_call: TRBV4-1; clone_size: .
cdr3_aa: CASSYSTRGRGNQPQHF; cdr3_nt: TGTGCCAGCAGTTACTCGACAAGGGGGAGGGGCAATCAGCCCCAGCATTTT; d_call: .; j_call: TRBJ1-5; v_call: TRBV6-2/TRBV6-3; clone_size: once
cdr3_aa: CASTFLPGGYTF; cdr3_nt: TGTGCCAGCACTTTCCTCCCGGGGGGCTACACCTTC; d_call: .; j_call: TRBJ1-2; v_call: TRBV7-9; clone_size: .
cdr3_aa: CASSLSGLAGGKEQYF; cdr3_nt: TGTGCCAGCAGCTTATCTGGACTAGCGGGGGGAAAGGAGCAGTACTTC; d_call: TRBD2; j_call: TRBJ2-7; v_call: TRBV7-2; clone_size: .
cdr3_aa: CASSLAGVYAEAFF; cdr3_nt: TGTGCCAGCAGTTTAGCAGGGGTTTATGCTGAAGCTTTCTTT; d_call: .; j_call: TRBJ1-1; v_call: TRBV27; clone_size: .
cdr3_aa: CASSLNSPRTDTQYF; cdr3_nt: TGCGCCAGCAGCTTGAACTCTCCGCGCACAGATACGCAGTATTTT; d_call: .; j_call: TRBJ2-3; v_call: TRBV5-1; clone_size: few
cdr3_aa: CASSGTQNSPLHF; cdr3_nt: TGTGCCTCCTCGGGGACACAAAATTCACCCCTCCACTTT; d_call: .; j_call: TRBJ1-6; v_call: TRBV10-3; clone_size: .
cdr3_aa: CASSLTPSGTNVLTF; cdr3_nt: TGTGCCAGTAGCCTGACCCCCTCGGGGACCAACGTCCTGACTTTC; d_call: .; j_call: TRBJ2-6; v_call: TRBV19; clone_size: once
cdr3_aa: CASSEARQAETQYF; cdr3_nt: TGTGCCAGCAGTGAAGCTCGGCAGGCAGAGACCCAGTACTTC; d_call: .; j_call: TRBJ2-5; v_call: TRBV2; clone_size: .
cdr3_aa: CASSMLTGSYEQYF; cdr3_nt: TGTGCCAGTAGTATGCTAACAGGGTCCTACGAGCAGTACTTC; d_call: .; j_call: TRBJ2-7; v_call: TRBV19; clone_size: once
cdr3_aa: CASSEVAGSHSEQFF; cdr3_nt: TGTGCCAGCAGTGAAGTAGCGGGATCGCATAGTGAGCAGTTCTTC; d_call: TRBD2; j_call: TRBJ2-1; v_call: TRBV6-4; clone_size: .
cdr3_aa: CASSGQGGSNSPLHF; cdr3_nt: TGCGCCAGCTCCGGACAGGGAGGATCTAATTCACCCCTCCACTTT; d_call: TRBD1; j_call: TRBJ1-6; v_call: TRBV5-1; clone_size: .
cdr3_aa: CASSLFWTGLGEQYF; cdr3_nt: TGTGCCAGCAGTTTATTTTGGACAGGTCTAGGAGAGCAGTACTTC; d_call: TRBD1; j_call: TRBJ2-7; v_call: TRBV28; clone_size: .
cdr3_aa: CASSHEVGGNNSPLHF; cdr3_nt: TGCGCCAGCAGCCACGAAGTAGGGGGTAATAATTCACCCCTCCACTTT; d_call: .; j_call: TRBJ1-6; v_call: TRBV4-1; clone_size: few
cdr3_aa: CAISLAPGAEAFF; cdr3_nt: TGTGCCATCAGTCTAGCCCCCGGGGCTGAAGCTTTCTTT; d_call: .; j_call: TRBJ1-1; v_call: TRBV10-3; clone_size: .
cdr3_aa: CASSKPTEYSNQPQHF; cdr3_nt: TGTGCCAGCAGCAAACCTACAGAGTATAGCAATCAGCCCCAGCATTTT; d_call: .; j_call: TRBJ1-5; v_call: TRBV21-1; clone_size: .
cdr3_aa: CASSSLGPSHSGNTIYF; cdr3_nt: TGTGCCAGCAGCTCCCTGGGCCCTTCTCACTCTGGAAACACCATATATTTT; d_call: .; j_call: TRBJ1-3; v_call: TRBV7-6; clone_size: .
cdr3_aa: CASSYNVGGYGYTF; cdr3_nt: TGTGCCAGCAGTTACAACGTGGGAGGCTATGGCTACACCTTC; d_call: .; j_call: TRBJ1-2; v_call: TRBV6-5; clone_size: .
cdr3_aa: CASSQGGHGIYNSPLHF; cdr3_nt: TGCGCCAGCAGTCAAGGGGGACACGGCATTTATAATTCACCCCTCCACTTT; d_call: .; j_call: TRBJ1-6; v_call: TRBV4-3; clone_size: .
cdr3_aa: CASSRRSEMNTEAFF; cdr3_nt: TGTGCCAGCTCTCGTCGAAGTGAGATGAACACTGAAGCTTTCTTT; d_call: .; j_call: TRBJ1-1; v_call: TRBV18; clone_size: few
cdr3_aa: CASNREGGEQFF; cdr3_nt: TGTGCCAGCAACAGGGAGGGGGGTGAGCAGTTCTTC; d_call: .; j_call: TRBJ2-1; v_call: TRBV6-5; clone_size: .
cdr3_aa: CASRAGSGGYNEQFF; cdr3_nt: TGTGCCAGCAGGGCCGGTAGCGGGGGTTACAATGAGCAGTTCTTC; d_call: TRBD2; j_call: TRBJ2-1; v_call: TRBV7-2; clone_size: few
cdr3_aa: CASSLVPGKVGNSPLHF; cdr3_nt: TGTGCCAGCAGCTTAGTTCCGGGGAAGGTTGGTAATTCACCCCTCCACTTT; d_call: .; j_call: TRBJ1-6; v_call: TRBV7-9; clone_size: once
cdr3_aa: CASMRQGEKLFF; cdr3_nt: TGTGCCAGCATGCGACAGGGTGAAAAACTGTTTTTT; d_call: TRBD1; j_call: TRBJ1-4; v_call: TRBV2; clone_size: .
cdr3_aa: CASSRTGGYSPLHF; cdr3_nt: TGTGCCAGCAGTCGGACAGGGGGATATTCACCCCTCCACTTT; d_call: TRBD1; j_call: TRBJ1-6; v_call: TRBV6-2/TRBV6-3; clone_size: .
cdr3_aa: CASSVAAGSSGNTIYF; cdr3_nt: TGTGCCAGCAGCGTAGCTGCAGGATCCTCTGGAAACACCATATATTTT; d_call: .; j_call: TRBJ1-3; v_call: TRBV9; clone_size: .
cdr3_aa: CASRQGRGTGELFF; cdr3_nt: TGCGCCAGCAGACAGGGGCGCGGCACCGGGGAGCTGTTTTTT; d_call: TRBD1; j_call: TRBJ2-2; v_call: TRBV5-1; clone_size: .
cdr3_aa: CASSLDSGNYGYTF; cdr3_nt: TGTGCCAGCAGCTTAGACTCAGGGAACTATGGCTACACCTTC; d_call: .; j_call: TRBJ1-2; v_call: TRBV7-8; clone_size: .
cdr3_aa: CASSPAFRKDSGNTIYF; cdr3_nt: TGTGCCAGCAGCCCCGCCTTCAGGAAGGATTCTGGAAACACCATATATTTT; d_call: .; j_call: TRBJ1-3; v_call: TRBV13; clone_size: .